Listed below are T cell receptor beta chains from one sample, sequenced in a study of shared clonotypes between healthy human individuals. The protocol was immunoSEQ multiplex PCR, while the TCRdb copy is restricted to in-frame clones and leaves out a portion. The sample shows over 850,000 clones, approximately 80% of them seen only once. Material: memory CD4+ T cells from PBMCs. The receptors come from a man younger than 30 in good health. Some clones in this sample may be carry-over from other donors' samples. Each CDR3 is given with its conserved first and last residue. D genes are given only for firm matches. Part of the rows lack a size; the others show once, few, many or a class for expanded clones.

CASRTGVAGNTIYF TGTGCCAGCAGGACCGGTGTAGCAGGAAACACCATATATTTT TRBJ1-3 - - TRBV27
CASTVQGYQGEQFF TGCGCCAGCACGGTGCAGGGGTATCAAGGTGAGCAGTTCTTC TRBJ2-1 once - TRBV5-1
CATSRTTSGKSQYF TGTGCCACCAGCAGAACGACTAGCGGGAAGTCCCAGTACTTC TRBJ2-5 - TRBD2 TRBV15
CASSSRQGDNEKLFF TGTGCCAGCAGCTCCCGCCAGGGAGATAATGAAAAACTGTTTTTT TRBJ1-4 - - TRBV7-2
CASSTRGSGAYTSTGELFF TGTGCCAGCAGTACCCGGGGTAGCGGGGCCTACACTTCCACCGGGGAGCTGTTTTTT TRBJ2-2 - TRBD2 TRBV27
CASARGDNEQFF TGTGCCAGCGCCAGGGGTGACAATGAGCAGTTCTTC TRBJ2-1 - - TRBV11-3
CASRTTRNNEQFF TGTGCCAGCAGGACAACACGGAACAATGAGCAGTTCTTC TRBJ2-1 - - TRBV28
CSVRGSGLAGLSSYNEQFF TGCAGCGTGAGAGGCTCGGGACTAGCGGGGCTGTCCTCCTACAATGAGCAGTTCTTC TRBJ2-1 - TRBD2 TRBV29-1
CASSLRLAGARNEQFF TGTGCCAGCAGCCTGAGACTAGCGGGAGCTCGTAATGAGCAGTTCTTC TRBJ2-1 - TRBD2 TRBV11-2
CASSIDRVRSNQPQHF TGTGCCAGTAGTATAGACAGGGTAAGGAGCAATCAGCCCCAGCATTTT TRBJ1-5 - - TRBV19
CASLLGQGNTEAFF TGTGCCAGCCTCCTCGGACAGGGGAACACTGAAGCTTTCTTT TRBJ1-1 - TRBD1 TRBV2
CASMSGRTEAFF TGTGCCAGCATGAGTGGTAGGACTGAAGCTTTCTTT TRBJ1-1 - - TRBV2
CASSSQGGGTEAFF TGTGCCAGCAGCTCACAGGGGGGTGGCACTGAAGCTTTCTTT TRBJ1-1 few TRBD1 TRBV7-9
CASSVGGRNYNEQFF TGTGCCAGCAGCGTAGGAGGGCGGAACTACAATGAGCAGTTCTTC TRBJ2-1 - - TRBV9
CASSLLLAGYNEQFF TGTGCCAGCAGCTTACTACTAGCGGGTTACAATGAGCAGTTCTTC TRBJ2-1 - TRBD2 TRBV7-9
CASSILAGALDTQYF TGCGCCAGCAGCATTCTAGCGGGAGCACTTGATACGCAGTATTTT TRBJ2-3 - TRBD2 TRBV5-1
CASSLVGTGPNEKLFF TGTGCCAGCAGCTTGGTGGGGACAGGGCCTAATGAAAAACTGTTTTTT TRBJ1-4 - TRBD1 TRBV5-4
CSVDSKLIQETQYF TGCAGCGTTGACAGCAAGCTCATTCAAGAGACCCAGTACTTC TRBJ2-5 few - TRBV29-1
CASSLGGTVYGYTF TGTGCCAGCAGCTTAGGAGGGACAGTCTATGGCTACACCTTC TRBJ1-2 - TRBD1 TRBV11-3
CASSGLGTYNEQYF TGTGCCAGCAGTGGACTCGGGACTTACAACGAGCAGTACTTC TRBJ2-7 once - TRBV28
CASSLNPPYNEQFF TGTGCCAGCAGCTTAAATCCCCCCTACAATGAGCAGTTCTTC TRBJ2-1 few - TRBV7-3
CASSLVPGPEAFF TGTGCCAGCAGCTTAGTCCCGGGGCCTGAAGCTTTCTTT TRBJ1-1 - - TRBV11-1
CASSPQGGETDTQYF TGTGCCAGCAGCCCCCAGGGGGGGGAGACAGATACGCAGTATTTT TRBJ2-3 - - TRBV6-4
CASGTYEGTYEQYF TGTGCCAGCGGCACCTATGAAGGGACCTACGAGCAGTACTTC TRBJ2-7 - - TRBV28
CASRLAGGNTGELFF TGTGCCAGCCGACTAGCGGGAGGGAACACCGGGGAGCTGTTTTTT TRBJ2-2 - TRBD2 TRBV27
CASSVGGTNEKLFF TGTGCCAGCAGTGTAGGGGGGACTAATGAAAAACTGTTTTTT TRBJ1-4 once - TRBV25-1
CASSSPGTGGYWEQFF TGTGCCAGCAGTTCGCCCGGGACAGGGGGCTATTGGGAGCAGTTCTTC TRBJ2-1 - TRBD1 TRBV6-6